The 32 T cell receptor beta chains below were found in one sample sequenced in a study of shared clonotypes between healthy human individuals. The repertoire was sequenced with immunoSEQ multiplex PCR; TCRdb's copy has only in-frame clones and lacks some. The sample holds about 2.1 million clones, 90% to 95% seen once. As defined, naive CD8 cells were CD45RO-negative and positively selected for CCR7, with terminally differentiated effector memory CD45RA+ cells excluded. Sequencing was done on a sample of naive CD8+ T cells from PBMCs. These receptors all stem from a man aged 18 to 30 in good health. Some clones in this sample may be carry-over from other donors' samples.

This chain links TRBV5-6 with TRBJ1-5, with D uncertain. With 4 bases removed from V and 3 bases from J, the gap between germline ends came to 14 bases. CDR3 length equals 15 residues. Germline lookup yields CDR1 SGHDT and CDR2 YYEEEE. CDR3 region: CASSDRAASNQPQHF. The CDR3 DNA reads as TGTGCCAGCAGCGACCGGGCAGCTTCCAATCAGCCCCAGCATTTT.

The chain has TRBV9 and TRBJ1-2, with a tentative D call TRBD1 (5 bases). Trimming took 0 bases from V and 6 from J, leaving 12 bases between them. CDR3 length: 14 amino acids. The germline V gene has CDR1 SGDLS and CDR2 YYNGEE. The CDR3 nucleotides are TGTGCCAGCAGCGTAGCGGGATTGGGGGATGGCTACACCTTC. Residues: CASSVAGLGDGYTF. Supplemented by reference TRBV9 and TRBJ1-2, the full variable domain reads DSGVTQTPKHLITATGQRVTLRCSPRSGDLSVYWYQQSLDQGLQFLIQYYNGEERAKGNILERFSAQQFPDLHSELNLSSLELGDSALYFCASSVAGLGDGYTFGSGTRLTVV.

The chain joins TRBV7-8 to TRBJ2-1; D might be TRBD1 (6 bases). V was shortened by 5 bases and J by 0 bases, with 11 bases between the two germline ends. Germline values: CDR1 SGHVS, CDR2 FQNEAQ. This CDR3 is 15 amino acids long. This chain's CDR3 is CASSQTGHSYNEQFF. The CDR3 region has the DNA TGTGCCAGCAGCCAAACGGGACACTCCTACAATGAGCAGTTCTTC.

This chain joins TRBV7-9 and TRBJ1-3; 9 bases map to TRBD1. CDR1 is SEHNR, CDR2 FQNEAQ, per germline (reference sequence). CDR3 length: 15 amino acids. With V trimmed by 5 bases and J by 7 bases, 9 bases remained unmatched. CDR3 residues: CASSKPQGAQNTIYF. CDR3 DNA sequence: TGTGCCAGCAGCAAACCACAGGGGGCTCAGAACACCATATATTTT. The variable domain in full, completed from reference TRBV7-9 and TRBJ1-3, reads DTGVSQNPRHKITKRGQNVTFRCDPISEHNRLYWYRQTLGQGPEFLTYFQNEAQLEKSRLLSDRFSAERPKGSFSTLEIQRTEQGDSAMYLCASSKPQGAQNTIYFGEGSWLTVV.

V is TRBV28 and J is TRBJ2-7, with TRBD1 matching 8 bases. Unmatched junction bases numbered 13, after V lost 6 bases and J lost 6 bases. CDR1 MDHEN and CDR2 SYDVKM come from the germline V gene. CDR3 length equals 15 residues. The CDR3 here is CASRYPPQGAAEQYF. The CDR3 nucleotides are TGTGCCAGCAGATACCCCCCCCAGGGGGCTGCCGAGCAGTACTTC.

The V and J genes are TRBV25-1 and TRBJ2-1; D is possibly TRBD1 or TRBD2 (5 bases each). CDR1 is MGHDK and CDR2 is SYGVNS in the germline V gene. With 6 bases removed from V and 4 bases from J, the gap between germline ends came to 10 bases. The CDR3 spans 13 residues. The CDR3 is CASRRAGYNEQFF. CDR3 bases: TGTGCCAGCAGGAGGGCAGGGTACAATGAGCAGTTCTTC. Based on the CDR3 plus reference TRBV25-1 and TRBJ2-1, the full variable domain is EADIYQTPRYLVIGTGKKITLECSQTMGHDKMYWYQQDPGMELHLIHYSYGVNSTEKGDLSSESTVSRIRTEHFPLTLESARPSHTSQYLCASRRAGYNEQFFGPGTRLTVL.

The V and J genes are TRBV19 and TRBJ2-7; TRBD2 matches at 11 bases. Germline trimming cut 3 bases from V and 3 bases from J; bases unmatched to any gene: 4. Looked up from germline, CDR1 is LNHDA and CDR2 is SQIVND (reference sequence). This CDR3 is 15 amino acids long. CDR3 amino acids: CASSMGTSGYYEQYF. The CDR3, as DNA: TGTGCCAGTAGTATGGGGACTAGCGGTTACTACGAGCAGTACTTC.

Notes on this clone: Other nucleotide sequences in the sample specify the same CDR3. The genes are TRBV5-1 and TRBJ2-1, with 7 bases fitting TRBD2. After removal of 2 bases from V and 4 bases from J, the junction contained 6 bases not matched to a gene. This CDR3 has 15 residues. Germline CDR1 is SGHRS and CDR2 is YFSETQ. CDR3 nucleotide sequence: TGCGCCAGCAGCTTAGGGCTAGCGGCTTACAATGAGCAGTTCTTC. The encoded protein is CASSLGLAAYNEQFF.

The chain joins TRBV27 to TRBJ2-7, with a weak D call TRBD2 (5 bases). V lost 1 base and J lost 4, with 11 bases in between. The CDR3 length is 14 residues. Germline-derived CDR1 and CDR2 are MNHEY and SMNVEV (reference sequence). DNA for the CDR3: TGTGCCAGCAGTTTATTTCCAGGCGGGTACGAGCAGTACTTC. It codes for CASSLFPGGYEQYF.

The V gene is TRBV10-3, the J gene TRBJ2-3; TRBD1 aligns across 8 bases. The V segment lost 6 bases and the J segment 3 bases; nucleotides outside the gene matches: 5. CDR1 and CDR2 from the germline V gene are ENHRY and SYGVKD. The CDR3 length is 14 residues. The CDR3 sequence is CAIRITGGTDTQYF. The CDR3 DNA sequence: TGTGCCATCAGGATAACAGGGGGGACAGATACGCAGTATTTT.

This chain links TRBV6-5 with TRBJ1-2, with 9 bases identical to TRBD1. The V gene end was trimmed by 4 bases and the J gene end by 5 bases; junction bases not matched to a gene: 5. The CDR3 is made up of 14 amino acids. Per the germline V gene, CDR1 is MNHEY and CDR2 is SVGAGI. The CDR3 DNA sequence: TGTGCCAGCAGTTGGGACAGGGAAGGTTATGGCTACACCTTC. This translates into CASSWDREGYGYTF.

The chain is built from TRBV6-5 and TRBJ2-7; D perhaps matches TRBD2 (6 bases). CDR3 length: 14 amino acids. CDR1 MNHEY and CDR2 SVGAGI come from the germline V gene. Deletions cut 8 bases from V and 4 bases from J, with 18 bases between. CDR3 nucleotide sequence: TGTGCCAGCGCATCCGGGACTCCTAAATACGAGCAGTACTTC. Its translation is CASASGTPKYEQYF.

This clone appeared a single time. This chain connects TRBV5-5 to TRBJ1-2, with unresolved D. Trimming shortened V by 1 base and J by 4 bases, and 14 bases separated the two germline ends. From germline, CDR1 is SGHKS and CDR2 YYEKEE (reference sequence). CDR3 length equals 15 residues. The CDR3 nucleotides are TGTGCCAGCAGCTTGTTATTTCTTGGGAGCTATGGCTACACCTTC. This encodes CASSLLFLGSYGYTF.

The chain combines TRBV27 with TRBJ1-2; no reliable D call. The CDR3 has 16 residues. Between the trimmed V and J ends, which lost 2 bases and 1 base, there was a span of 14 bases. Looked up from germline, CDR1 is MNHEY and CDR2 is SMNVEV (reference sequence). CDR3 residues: CASSLRWADSNYGYTF. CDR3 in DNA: TGTGCCAGCAGTTTACGCTGGGCAGATAGTAACTATGGCTACACCTTC.

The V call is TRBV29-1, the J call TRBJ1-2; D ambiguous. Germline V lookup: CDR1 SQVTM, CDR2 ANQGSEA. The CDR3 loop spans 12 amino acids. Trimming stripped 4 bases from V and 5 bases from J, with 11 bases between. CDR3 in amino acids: CSVVGKVYGYTF. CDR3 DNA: TGCAGCGTTGTTGGCAAGGTGTATGGCTACACCTTC.

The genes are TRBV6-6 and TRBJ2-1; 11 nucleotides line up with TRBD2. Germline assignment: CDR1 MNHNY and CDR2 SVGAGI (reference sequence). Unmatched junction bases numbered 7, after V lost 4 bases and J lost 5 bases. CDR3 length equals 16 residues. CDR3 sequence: CASSFSPGLADNEQFF. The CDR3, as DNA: TGTGCCAGCAGTTTCTCACCGGGACTAGCGGACAATGAGCAGTTCTTC.

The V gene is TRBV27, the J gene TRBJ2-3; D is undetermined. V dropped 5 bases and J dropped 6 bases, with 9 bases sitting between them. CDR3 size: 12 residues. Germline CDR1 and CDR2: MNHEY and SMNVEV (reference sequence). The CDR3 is CASSPHWDTQYF. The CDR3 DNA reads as TGTGCCAGCAGTCCGCATTGGGATACGCAGTATTTT.

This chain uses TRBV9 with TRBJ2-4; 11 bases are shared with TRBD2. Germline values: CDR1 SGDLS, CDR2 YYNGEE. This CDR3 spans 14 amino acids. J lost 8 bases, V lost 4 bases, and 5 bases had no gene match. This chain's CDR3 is CASSTSGGGDIQYF. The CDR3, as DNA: TGTGCCAGCAGCACTAGCGGGGGTGGGGACATTCAGTACTTC.

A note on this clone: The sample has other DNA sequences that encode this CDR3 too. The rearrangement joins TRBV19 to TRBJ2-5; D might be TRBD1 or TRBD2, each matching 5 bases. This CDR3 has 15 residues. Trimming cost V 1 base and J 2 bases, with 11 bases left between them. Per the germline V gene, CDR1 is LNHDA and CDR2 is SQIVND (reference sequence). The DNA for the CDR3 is TGTGCCAGTAGTATAGGAGGGGTAGGACAAGAGACCCAGTACTTC. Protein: CASSIGGVGQETQYF.

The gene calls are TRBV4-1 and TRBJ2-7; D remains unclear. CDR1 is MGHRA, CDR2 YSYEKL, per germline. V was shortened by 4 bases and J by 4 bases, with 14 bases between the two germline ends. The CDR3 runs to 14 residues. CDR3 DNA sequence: TGCGCCAGCAGCCGACCCGAAACGGGTTACGAGCAGTACTTC. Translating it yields CASSRPETGYEQYF.

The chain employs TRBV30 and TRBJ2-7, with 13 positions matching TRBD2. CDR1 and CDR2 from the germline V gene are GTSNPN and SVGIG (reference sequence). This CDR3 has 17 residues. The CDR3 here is CALAWTSGSWLSYEQYF. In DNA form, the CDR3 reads TGTGCGTTGGCATGGACTAGCGGGAGCTGGCTCTCCTACGAGCAGTACTTC. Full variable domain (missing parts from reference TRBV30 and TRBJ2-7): SQTIHQWPATLVQPVGSPLSLECTVEGTSNPNLYWYRQAAGRGLQLLFYSVGIGQISSEVPQNLSASRPQDRQFILSSKKLLLSDSGFYLCALAWTSGSWLSYEQYFGPGTRLTVT.

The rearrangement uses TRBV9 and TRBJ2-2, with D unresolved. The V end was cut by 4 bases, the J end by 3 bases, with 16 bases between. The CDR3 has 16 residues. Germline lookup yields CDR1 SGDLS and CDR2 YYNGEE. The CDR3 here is CASSPFKTSYTGELFF. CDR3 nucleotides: TGTGCCAGCAGCCCATTCAAGACAAGCTACACCGGGGAGCTGTTTTTT.

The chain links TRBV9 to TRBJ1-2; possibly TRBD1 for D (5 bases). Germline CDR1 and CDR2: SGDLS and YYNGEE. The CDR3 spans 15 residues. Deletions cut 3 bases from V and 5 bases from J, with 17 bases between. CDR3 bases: TGTGCCAGCAGCGGAGGGACTCGGACGAATTATGGCTACACCTTC. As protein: CASSGGTRTNYGYTF.

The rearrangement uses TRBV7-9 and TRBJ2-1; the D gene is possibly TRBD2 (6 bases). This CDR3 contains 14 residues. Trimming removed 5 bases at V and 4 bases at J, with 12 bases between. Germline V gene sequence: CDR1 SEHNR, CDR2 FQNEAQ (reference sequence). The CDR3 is CASSPAGRYNEQFF. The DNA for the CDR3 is TGTGCCAGCAGCCCGGCGGGGAGATACAATGAGCAGTTCTTC.

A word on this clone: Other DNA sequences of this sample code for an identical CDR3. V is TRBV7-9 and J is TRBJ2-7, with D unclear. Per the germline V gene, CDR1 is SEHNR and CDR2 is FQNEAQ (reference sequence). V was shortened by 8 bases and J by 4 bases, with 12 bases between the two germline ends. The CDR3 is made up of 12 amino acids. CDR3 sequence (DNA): TGTGCCAGCTCTTTCGGAACTTACGAGCAGTACTTC. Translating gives CASSFGTYEQYF. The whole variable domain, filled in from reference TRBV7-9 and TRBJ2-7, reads DTGVSQNPRHKITKRGQNVTFRCDPISEHNRLYWYRQTLGQGPEFLTYFQNEAQLEKSRLLSDRFSAERPKGSFSTLEIQRTEQGDSAMYLCASSFGTYEQYFGPGTRLTVT.

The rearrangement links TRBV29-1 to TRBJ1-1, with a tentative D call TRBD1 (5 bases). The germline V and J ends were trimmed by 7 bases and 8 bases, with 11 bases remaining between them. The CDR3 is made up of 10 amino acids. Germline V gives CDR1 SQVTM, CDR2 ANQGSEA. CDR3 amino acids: CSAGTVEAFF. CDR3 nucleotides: TGCAGCGCTGGGACGGTAGAAGCTTTCTTT.

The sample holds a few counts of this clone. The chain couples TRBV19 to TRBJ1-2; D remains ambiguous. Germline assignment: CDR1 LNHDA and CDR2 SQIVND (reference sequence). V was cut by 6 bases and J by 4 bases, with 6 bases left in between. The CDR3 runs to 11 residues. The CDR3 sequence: CASRTFYGYTF. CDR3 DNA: TGTGCCAGTAGGACGTTCTATGGCTACACCTTC.

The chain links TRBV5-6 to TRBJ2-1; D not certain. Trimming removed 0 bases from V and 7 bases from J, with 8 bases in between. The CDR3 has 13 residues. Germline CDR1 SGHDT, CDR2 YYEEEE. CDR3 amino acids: CASSLATSNEQFF. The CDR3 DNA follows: TGTGCCAGCAGCTTGGCTACGTCGAATGAGCAGTTCTTC. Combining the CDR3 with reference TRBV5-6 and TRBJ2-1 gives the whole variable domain DAGVTQSPTHLIKTRGQQVTLRCSPKSGHDTVSWYQQALGQGPQFIFQYYEEEERQRGNFPDRFSGHQFPNYSSELNVNALLLGDSALYLCASSLATSNEQFFGPGTRLTVL.

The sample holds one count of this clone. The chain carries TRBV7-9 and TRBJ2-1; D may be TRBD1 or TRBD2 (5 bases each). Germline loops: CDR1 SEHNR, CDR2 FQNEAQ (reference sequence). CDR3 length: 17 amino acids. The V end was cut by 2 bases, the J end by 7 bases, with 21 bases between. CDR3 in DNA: TGTGCCAGCAGCTTATACTCGGGACCAGGCCTCGGGAATGAGCAGTTCTTC. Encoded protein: CASSLYSGPGLGNEQFF.

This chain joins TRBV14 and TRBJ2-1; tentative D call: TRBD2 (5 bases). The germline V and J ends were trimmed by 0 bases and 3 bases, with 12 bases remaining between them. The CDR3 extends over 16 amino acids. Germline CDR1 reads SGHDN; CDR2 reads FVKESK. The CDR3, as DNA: TGTGCCAGCAGCCAAGATCGTAGGACTGGCTACAATGAGCAGTTCTTC. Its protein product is CASSQDRRTGYNEQFF.

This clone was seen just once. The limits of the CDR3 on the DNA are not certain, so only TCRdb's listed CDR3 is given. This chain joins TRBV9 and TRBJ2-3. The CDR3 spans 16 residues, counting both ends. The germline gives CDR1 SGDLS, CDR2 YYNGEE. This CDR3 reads CASSTSGLITTDTQYF.

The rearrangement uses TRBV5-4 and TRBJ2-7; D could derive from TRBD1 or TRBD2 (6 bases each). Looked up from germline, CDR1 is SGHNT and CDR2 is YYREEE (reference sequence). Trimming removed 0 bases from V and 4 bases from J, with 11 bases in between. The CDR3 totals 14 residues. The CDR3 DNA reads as TGTGCCAGCAGCTTGGGGGGGGCCATGTACGAGCAGTACTTC. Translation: CASSLGGAMYEQYF.